A single sample gave rise to the 6 T cell receptor beta chains below, sequenced in a study of vaccination effects on CD4 cells after COVID-19 (dated by TCRdb to about 2022). To identify antigen-specific CD4+ T cell clonotypes by their expansion, the ViraFEST assay first stimulated PBMC with viral peptide pools and then applied TCR sequencing. After less than eleven days of culture, CD4+ T cells were isolated with the EasySep CD4+ T cell isolation kit. The absence of prior SARS-CoV-2 infection in healthy vaccine recipients was confirmed by negative nucleocapsid antibodies before and after vaccination. Library generation was performed with the immunoSEQ multiplex PCR assay. TCRdb took over this immuneACCESS table, retaining in-frame rearrangements with V and J assigned. Such tables are incomplete; in checked studies, under half of the missing clones stem from an unresolved V gene, and the remainder is unexplained. Counted in this sample were tens of thousands of clones; approximately 73% of them appeared once. Roughly 5% of the sample goes to the ten largest clones.

Their antigen targets remain unknown. Sequences were derived from CD4+ T cells from PBMCs cultured with SARS-CoV-2 spike peptides, sampled before COVID-19 vaccination. Sample cell subset or site, as interpreted from the label and publication: SARS-CoV-2 spike overlapping peptide pool stimulation. Every receptor here comes from a human donor who received a COVID-19 vaccine.

V gene TRBV11-2 combines with J gene TRBJ2-7, with D possibly being TRBD2 (5 bases). V was shortened by 0 bases and J by 4 bases, with 10 bases between the two germline ends. The CDR3 consists of 14 residues. The germline gives CDR1 SGHAT, CDR2 FQNNGV. In nucleotides, the CDR3 is TGTGCCAGCAGCTTAGAATGGACGGGATACGAGCAGTACTTC. It specifies CASSLEWTGYEQYF.

The chain recombines TRBV4-1 with TRBJ1-2, with a weak D call TRBD1 (6 bases). This CDR3 is built from 20 residues. Germline V gene data show CDR1 as MGHRA and CDR2 as YSYEKL. The germline V and J ends were trimmed by 6 bases and 3 bases, with 32 bases remaining between them. In nucleotides, the CDR3 is TGCGCCAGCAGTCGTATACAACTGAGACGGGGGCCTGAGTGGGACTATGGCTACACCTTC. This codes for CASSRIQLRRGPEWDYGYTF.

CDR3 bases: TGTGCCAGCAGTGTGGGGGCGAGCTTCAATGGCTACACCTTC. Protein sequence: CASSVGASFNGYTF. J is TRBJ1-2 and V is TRBV28; possibly TRBD1 for D (6 bases). The CDR3 length is 14 residues. Deletions cut 5 bases from V and 6 bases from J, with 16 bases between. The germline V gene encodes CDR1 MDHEN and CDR2 SYDVKM.

This clone is a singleton in its sample. The chain is built from TRBV6-5 and TRBJ2-7; possibly TRBD2 for D (6 bases). Germline CDR1 is MNHEY and CDR2 is SVGAGI. This CDR3 comprises 14 residues. V shed 5 bases and J shed 3 bases, with 14 bases lying between them. CDR3 in amino acids: CASSRDSGLYEQYF. As DNA, the CDR3 is TGTGCCAGCAGTCGGGACTCCGGTCTCTACGAGCAGTACTTC.

The V gene is TRBV5-4, the J gene TRBJ1-6, with no clear D. Germline CDR1 and CDR2: SGHNT and YYREEE (reference sequence). The V and J ends lost 2 bases and 8 bases respectively, with 11 bases between them. The CDR3 is made up of 14 amino acids. In nucleotides, the CDR3 is TGTGCCAGCAGCTTATTCAGCCTAGATTCACCCCTCCACTTT. This translates into CASSLFSLDSPLHF. Full variable domain (remainder filled in from reference TRBV5-4 and TRBJ1-6): ETGVTQSPTHLIKTRGQQVTLRCSSQSGHNTVSWYQQALGQGPQFIFQYYREEENGRGNFPPRFSGLQFPNYSSELNVNALELDDSALYLCASSLFSLDSPLHFGNGTRLTVT.

The rearrangement uses TRBV5-1 and TRBJ2-3, with TRBD2 matching over 7 bases. The CDR3 spans 15 residues. Germline loops: CDR1 SGHRS, CDR2 YFSETQ. V dropped 0 bases and J dropped 1; count of bases not matched to a gene: 2. For the CDR3, the DNA is TGCGCCAGCAGCTTGGGTGGGAGGGGCACAGATACGCAGTATTTT. Its protein product is CASSLGGRGTDTQYF.